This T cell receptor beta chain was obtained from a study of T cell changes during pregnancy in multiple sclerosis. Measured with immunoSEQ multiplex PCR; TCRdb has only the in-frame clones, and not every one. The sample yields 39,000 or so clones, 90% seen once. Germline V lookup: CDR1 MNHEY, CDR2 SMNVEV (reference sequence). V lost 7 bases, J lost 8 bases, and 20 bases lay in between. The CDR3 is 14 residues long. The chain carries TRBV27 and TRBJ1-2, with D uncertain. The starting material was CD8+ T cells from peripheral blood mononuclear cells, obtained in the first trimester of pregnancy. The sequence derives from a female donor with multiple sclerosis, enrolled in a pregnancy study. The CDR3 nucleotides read TGTGCCAGCAAAACGACGGCAGTGACACGGGGCTACACCTTC. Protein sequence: CASKTTAVTRGYTF.